One T cell receptor beta chain is described in this entry. This entry belongs to a study of healthy donors' naive CD4 and CD8 T cells. The germline V gene has CDR1 SGHNT and CDR2 YYREEE (reference sequence). Trimming removed 2 bases from V and 7 bases from J, with 7 bases in between. CDR3 size: 11 residues. A linear amplification protocol produced the TCR libraries from 450 to 500 ng of total RNA. In TCRdb, the reads were re-called with MiXCR into one record per CDR3 protein. In the table there are about 180,000 distinct CDR3 sequences, around three quarters of which are singletons. The sample taken for sequencing was naive CD4+ and CD8+ T cells sorted from blood, pooled from several donors. This chain uses TRBV5-4 with TRBJ2-7; the D call may be TRBD1 or TRBD2 (5 bases each). The sequence came from a pool of human donors in good health; the sample pools cells from several healthy donors. CDR3 sequence: CASSFWGEQYF. DNA for the CDR3: TGTGCCAGCAGCTTCTGGGGGGAGCAGTACTTC.